This T cell receptor beta chain stems from a study of beta chain features in type 1 diabetes. The study's findings and limits: Shortening that was moderate but significant affected the TCRB CDR3s of Type 1 diabetes patients in all four CD4+ subsets.

A single heparinised draw of roughly 120 mL on average was taken per donor. Remarks on this clone: Its antigen is unknown.

Expressed TCRB transcripts were sequenced because the isolated RNA had all been reverse transcribed beforehand. Sequencing used immunoSEQ multiplex PCR; TCRdb keeps in-frame clones, though not all of them. In the table there are 300,000 to 400,000 clones, about a tenth of which are singletons. CDR3 length: 13 amino acids. Looked up from germline, CDR1 is SGHVS and CDR2 is FQNEAQ. The V segment lost 4 bases and the J segment 8 bases; nucleotides outside the gene matches: 1. The TCR sequence derives from a man aged 25 to 45 with type 1 diabetes. Input material: central memory CD4+ T cells from blood. This rearrangement joins TRBV7-8 to TRBJ1-6, with TRBD1 matching 8 bases. CDR3 DNA: TGTGCCAGCAGCTCGGACAGGGATTCACCCCTCCACTTT. Amino acid sequence: CASSSDRDSPLHF.